This T cell receptor beta chain derives from a study of cytomegalovirus exposure and HLA in healthy donors. Study findings and constraints: From TCR beta sequences, most subjects' HLA-A and HLA-B alleles were reportedly predicted accurately. Later work found that TCR association rates differed between HLA loci; DRB1 had the most and HLA-C the fewest.

As for this clone: What it recognizes is unknown.

The PCR had 60 Vbeta and 13 Jbeta primers. Sequencing used immunoSEQ multiplex PCR; TCRdb keeps in-frame clones, though not all of them. The sample includes 160,000 or so clones, nearly 80% of them seen just once. This CDR3 is built from 12 residues. CDR1 is SGHRS and CDR2 is YFSETQ in the germline V gene. The V and J ends lost 2 bases and 5 bases respectively, with 8 bases between them. The chain is built from TRBV5-1 and TRBJ2-7; the D gene is possibly TRBD2 (5 bases). This receptor was identified in a woman between 40 and 50 years old in good health and CMV-seronegative. Sample: PBMCs. The CDR3 DNA follows: TGCGCCAGCAGCTTTACCGGGGACGAGCAGTACTTC. This codes for CASSFTGDEQYF. The complete variable domain, with remaining parts taken from reference TRBV5-1 and TRBJ2-7, reads KAGVTQTPRYLIKTRGQQVTLSCSPISGHRSVSWYQQTPGQGLQFLFEYFSETQRNKGNFPGRFSGRQFSNSRSEMNVSTLELGDSALYLCASSFTGDEQYFGPGTRLTVT.